One and the same sample provided the 20 T cell receptor beta chains below, sequenced in a study of shared clonotypes between healthy human individuals. Measured with immunoSEQ multiplex PCR; TCRdb has only the in-frame clones, and not every one. The sample has millions of clones, roughly 96% seen once. Sequencing was done on a sample of naive CD4+ T cells sorted from blood. Subset indicated: CD45RA+ positively selected. Receptors originate from a man younger than 35 in good health.

The chain joins TRBV10-3 to TRBJ1-6, with a tentative D call TRBD1 (6 bases). Between the trimmed V and J ends, which lost 3 bases and 7 bases, there was a span of 13 bases. The CDR3 has 15 residues. Germline assignment: CDR1 ENHRY and CDR2 SYGVKD. The CDR3 sequence is CAISDQEGGNSPLHF. CDR3 DNA sequence: TGTGCCATCAGTGACCAAGAGGGGGGCAATTCACCCCTCCACTTT.

The chain couples TRBV30 to TRBJ2-3; D not certain. Germline CDR1 reads GTSNPN; CDR2 reads SVGIG (reference sequence). V gave up 2 bases and J gave up 3 bases, with 21 bases separating them. The CDR3 is made up of 17 amino acids. CDR3 residues: CAWSLPSGQDGTDTQYF. The CDR3 coding sequence is TGTGCCTGGAGTCTTCCCTCGGGCCAGGATGGGACAGATACGCAGTATTTT.

This clone is a singleton in its sample. V is TRBV5-4 and J is TRBJ2-7; TRBD1 aligns across 7 bases. Looked up from germline, CDR1 is SGHNT and CDR2 is YYREEE (reference sequence). This CDR3 contains 16 residues. V was pared by 0 bases and J by 1 base, with 7 bases of the junction left unmatched. CDR3 nucleotide sequence: TGTGCCAGCAGCTTGGGGGCAGGGACAGTGTCCTACGAGCAGTACTTC. Its protein is CASSLGAGTVSYEQYF. The whole variable domain, remainder taken from reference TRBV5-4 and TRBJ2-7, is ETGVTQSPTHLIKTRGQQVTLRCSSQSGHNTVSWYQQALGQGPQFIFQYYREEENGRGNFPPRFSGLQFPNYSSELNVNALELDDSALYLCASSLGAGTVSYEQYFGPGTRLTVT.

The chain uses TRBV9 and TRBJ2-5; no clear D. CDR1 is SGDLS and CDR2 is YYNGEE in the germline V gene. V lost 0 bases and J lost 1, with 4 bases in between. There are 13 residues in the CDR3. DNA for the CDR3: TGTGCCAGCAGCGTAGTGAGCCAAGAGACCCAGTACTTC. As protein: CASSVVSQETQYF.

The V call is TRBV10-3, the J call TRBJ2-5; no clear D. Germline V lookup: CDR1 ENHRY, CDR2 SYGVKD. The CDR3 has 15 residues. Trimming left V 3 bases short and J 4 bases short, with 15 bases between. The CDR3 spells CAISDYGEGAETQYF. Written as DNA, the CDR3 is TGTGCCATCAGTGATTATGGGGAAGGAGCAGAGACCCAGTACTTC.

The chain recombines TRBV18 with TRBJ2-6; TRBD1 matches 8 bases. CDR1 KGHSH and CDR2 LQKENI come from the germline V gene. The CDR3 contains 15 residues. The J segment lost 9 bases and the V segment lost 3 bases, leaving 7 bases of the junction unmatched. The CDR3 reads CASSPGQEVYNVLTF. The DNA of the CDR3 is TGTGCCAGCTCACCGGGACAGGAGGTGTACAACGTCCTGACTTTC.

As concerns this clone: Because the CDR3 is missing its conserved closing phenylalanine or tryptophan, this is likely a read error. The chain carries TRBV28 and TRBJ1-2; possible D gene TRBD1, 5 bases. The V end lost 6 bases, the J end lost 4 bases, and 21 bases lay between the germline ends. CDR1 and CDR2 from the germline V gene are MDHEN and SYDVKM. The CDR3 is made up of 16 amino acids. The DNA for the CDR3 is TGTGCCAGCAGACCTCGTGGGGGGGGTTATTCCTATGGCTACACCTCC. Its translation: CASRPRGGGYSYGYTS.

The V gene is TRBV10-3, the J gene TRBJ1-1; D is perhaps TRBD1 (5 bases). V lost 10 bases to trimming and J lost 5 bases, with 17 bases between them. The CDR3 totals 13 residues. Per germline, CDR1 ENHRY and CDR2 SYGVKD. CDR3 residues: CATRSGGQTEAFF. CDR3 sequence (DNA): TGTGCCACCCGGAGCGGGGGTCAAACTGAAGCTTTCTTT.

This chain links TRBV5-6 with TRBJ2-4; TRBD2 matches 14 bases. Germline V gene data show CDR1 as SGHDT and CDR2 as YYEEEE. V lost 1 base and J lost 10; bases outside the gene matches: 10. This CDR3 has 17 residues. CDR3 in DNA: TGTGCCAGCAGCTTGCCAATGACTAGCGGGAGGGCGGGGATTCAGTACTTC. Protein sequence: CASSLPMTSGRAGIQYF.

This chain connects TRBV6-1 to TRBJ2-7, with TRBD2 as a possible D gene (6 bases). This CDR3 contains 13 residues. Germline CDR1 is MNHNS and CDR2 is SASEGT. V lost 6 bases and J 6 bases, leaving 15 bases between the germline ends. CDR3 nucleotides: TGTGCCAGCAGGCCCGGGGGACTGGGCGAGCAGTACTTC. Residues: CASRPGGLGEQYF.

The chain combines TRBV9 with TRBJ1-2; a possible D gene is TRBD1 (6 bases). CDR3 size: 17 residues. Between the trimmed V and J ends, which lost 4 bases and 6 bases, there was a span of 25 bases. Germline V gives CDR1 SGDLS, CDR2 YYNGEE. As DNA, the CDR3 is TGTGCCAGCAGCTCGACATTCACAGGGAAGTCCCCCGATGGCTACACCTTC. The encoded protein is CASSSTFTGKSPDGYTF.

J is TRBJ1-2 and V is TRBV28; no firm D call. This CDR3 contains 15 residues. Trimming cost V 1 base and J 5 bases, with 14 bases left between them. The germline gives CDR1 MDHEN, CDR2 SYDVKM. The CDR3 sequence is CASSLSGPPWYGYTF. CDR3 sequence (DNA): TGTGCCAGCAGTTTATCCGGACCGCCTTGGTATGGCTACACCTTC.

The chain recombines TRBV11-2 with TRBJ2-7, with no clear D. V lost 1 base, J lost 5 bases, and 18 bases lay in between. Germline V lookup: CDR1 SGHAT, CDR2 FQNNGV. This CDR3 has 16 amino acids. CDR3 nucleotide sequence: TGTGCCAGCAGCTTAGTCGGCTTGCCCAGGTTCGACGAGCAGTACTTC. Its protein product is CASSLVGLPRFDEQYF.

The J gene is TRBJ1-2, the V gene TRBV7-2, with D tentatively TRBD1 (6 bases). Trimming left V 1 base short and J 6 bases short, with 18 bases between. The CDR3 loop spans 16 amino acids. The germline V gene has CDR1 SGHTA and CDR2 FQGNSA. The CDR3: CASSLVFGGHADGYTF. DNA of the CDR3: TGTGCCAGCAGCTTAGTATTTGGGGGGCATGCCGATGGCTACACCTTC.

The chain has TRBV19 and TRBJ2-5, with 13 bases identical to TRBD2. CDR3 length: 17 residues. V gave up 5 bases and J gave up 5 bases; unmatched junction bases: 11. Germline values: CDR1 LNHDA, CDR2 SQIVND (reference sequence). The CDR3 region is CASSDHTSGRAWETQYF. The CDR3, as DNA: TGTGCCAGTAGTGACCACACTAGCGGGAGGGCCTGGGAGACCCAGTACTTC.

The chain joins TRBV6-5 to TRBJ2-3; D remains ambiguous. Germline V gene lookup returns CDR1 MNHEY and CDR2 SVGAGI. Deletions cut 5 bases from V and 2 bases from J, with 8 bases between. The CDR3 contains 13 residues. The CDR3 DNA follows: TGTGCCAGCAGTAGACAAGCCACAGATACGCAGTATTTT. It yields the protein CASSRQATDTQYF.

In this sample, this clone turned up once. The chain combines TRBV4-2 with TRBJ2-3; D not resolved. With 1 base removed from V and 5 bases from J, the gap between germline ends came to 25 bases. The CDR3 is made up of 19 amino acids. The germline CDR1 and CDR2 sequences are LGHNA and YNFKEQ. This chain's CDR3 is CASSQGPTPNLWPLDTQYF. The CDR3, as DNA: TGTGCCAGCAGCCAAGGCCCTACCCCCAATCTATGGCCTCTAGATACGCAGTATTTT.

This rearrangement joins TRBV27 to TRBJ2-6; D unresolved. The CDR3 runs to 15 residues. Deletions cut 5 bases from V and 2 bases from J, with 10 bases between. CDR1 and CDR2 (germline): MNHEY, SMNVEV (reference sequence). CDR3 nucleotide sequence: TGTGCCAGCAGTACTCTTGCTACTGGGGCCAACGTCCTGACTTTC. Translation: CASSTLATGANVLTF.

The chain uses TRBV5-6 and TRBJ1-5, with D unclear. CDR3 length equals 18 residues. Germline CDR1 reads SGHDT; CDR2 reads YYEEEE. Trimming removed 5 bases from V and 0 bases from J, with 21 bases in between. The CDR3 DNA reads TGTGCCAGCAGTGCTTCCCACGCACGAATCTATAGCAATCAGCCCCAGCATTTT. Translating gives CASSASHARIYSNQPQHF.

This chain connects TRBV9 to TRBJ2-7; the D gene is possibly TRBD1 (7 bases). The CDR3 contains 16 residues. CDR1 SGDLS and CDR2 YYNGEE come from the germline V gene. The V end lost 0 bases, the J end lost 0 bases, and 13 bases lay between the germline ends. The CDR3: CASSVGRGPSSYEQYF. The CDR3 DNA follows: TGTGCCAGCAGCGTAGGGAGGGGGCCCTCCTCCTACGAGCAGTACTTC.